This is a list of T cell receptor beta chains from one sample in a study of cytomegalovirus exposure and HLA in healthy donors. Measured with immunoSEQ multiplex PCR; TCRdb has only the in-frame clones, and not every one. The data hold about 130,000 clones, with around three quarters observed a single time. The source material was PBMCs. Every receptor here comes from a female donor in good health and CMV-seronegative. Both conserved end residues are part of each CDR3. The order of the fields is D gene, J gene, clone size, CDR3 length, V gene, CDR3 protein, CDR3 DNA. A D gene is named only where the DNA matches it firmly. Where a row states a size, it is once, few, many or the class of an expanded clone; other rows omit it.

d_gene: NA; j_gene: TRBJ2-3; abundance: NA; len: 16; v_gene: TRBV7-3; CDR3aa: CASSRISGSSTDTQYF; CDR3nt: TGTGCCAGCAGCCGCATATCCGGGAGTAGCACAGATACGCAGTATTTT
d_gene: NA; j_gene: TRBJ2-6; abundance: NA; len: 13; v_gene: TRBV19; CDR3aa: CASSNSGANGLTF; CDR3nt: TGTGCCAGTAGTAATTCTGGGGCCAACGGCCTGACTTTC
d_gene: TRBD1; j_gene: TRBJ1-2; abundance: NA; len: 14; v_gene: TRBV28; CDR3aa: CASRSPGQIYGYTF; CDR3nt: TGTGCCAGCAGATCTCCGGGACAGATTTATGGCTACACCTTC
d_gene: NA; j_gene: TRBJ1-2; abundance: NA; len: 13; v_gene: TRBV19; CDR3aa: CASSRQEFFGYTF; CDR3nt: TGTGCCAGTAGCCGACAGGAGTTTTTCGGCTACACCTTC
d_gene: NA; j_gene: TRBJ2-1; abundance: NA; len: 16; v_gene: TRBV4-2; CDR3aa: CASSQDRDSPSNEQFF; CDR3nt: TGTGCCAGCAGCCAGGACCGGGACTCCCCCTCAAATGAGCAGTTCTTC
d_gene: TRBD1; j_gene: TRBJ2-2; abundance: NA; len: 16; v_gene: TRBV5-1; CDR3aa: CASSLTGTAGTGELFF; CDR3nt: TGCGCCAGCAGCCTGACAGGGACGGCGGGCACCGGGGAGCTGTTTTTT
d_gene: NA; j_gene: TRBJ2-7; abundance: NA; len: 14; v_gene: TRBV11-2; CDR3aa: CASIPGGNTYEQYF; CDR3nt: TGTGCCAGCATCCCGGGGGGCAATACCTACGAGCAGTACTTC
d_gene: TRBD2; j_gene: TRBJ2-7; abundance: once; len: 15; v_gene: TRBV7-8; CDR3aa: CASRGTSVSSYEQYF; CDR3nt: TGTGCCAGCCGAGGGACTAGCGTTAGCTCCTACGAGCAGTACTTC
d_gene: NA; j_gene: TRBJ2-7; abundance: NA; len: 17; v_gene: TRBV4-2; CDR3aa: CASSQDLRLGCSYEQYF; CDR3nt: TGTGCCAGCAGCCAAGATCTTCGCCTAGGCTGCTCCTACGAGCAGTACTTC
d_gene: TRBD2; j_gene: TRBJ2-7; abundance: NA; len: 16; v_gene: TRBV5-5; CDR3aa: CASSWGAGGRGLEQYF; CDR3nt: TGTGCCAGCAGCTGGGGGGCGGGAGGAAGGGGCCTCGAGCAGTACTTC
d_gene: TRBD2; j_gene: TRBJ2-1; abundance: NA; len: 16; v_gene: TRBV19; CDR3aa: CASNPGGGRVHNEQFF; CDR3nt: TGTGCCAGTAACCCCGGGGGGGGGAGGGTACACAATGAGCAGTTCTTC
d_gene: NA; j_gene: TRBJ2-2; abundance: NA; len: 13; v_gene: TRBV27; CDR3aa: CASSARLIGELFF; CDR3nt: TGTGCCAGCAGTGCCCGACTCATCGGGGAGCTGTTTTTT
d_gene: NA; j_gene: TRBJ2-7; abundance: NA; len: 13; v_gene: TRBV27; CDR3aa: CASSLSTAYEQYF; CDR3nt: TGTGCCAGCAGTCTTTCGACAGCCTACGAGCAGTACTTC
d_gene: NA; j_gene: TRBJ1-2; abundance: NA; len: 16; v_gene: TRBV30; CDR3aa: CAWSVHRLMIGYGYTF; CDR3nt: TGTGCCTGGAGTGTACACAGGCTGATGATCGGCTATGGCTACACCTTC
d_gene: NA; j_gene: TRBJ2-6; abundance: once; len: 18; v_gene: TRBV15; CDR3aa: CATGSPETGLSGANGLTF; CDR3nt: TGTGCCACCGGTTCCCCCGAGACAGGCTTATCTGGGGCCAACGGCCTGACTTTC
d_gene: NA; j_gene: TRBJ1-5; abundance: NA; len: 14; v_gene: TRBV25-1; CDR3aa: CASSSQGSNQPQHF; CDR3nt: TGTGCCAGCAGTTCTCAGGGTAGCAATCAGCCCCAGCATTTT